The text below deals with one T cell receptor (beta chain). This entry belongs to a study of blood T cell repertoires in COVID-19. Assay used: immunoSEQ multiplex PCR; TCRdb lists only in-frame clones, some missing. In the table there are about 16,000 clones, approximately 86% of which are singletons. CDR1 and CDR2 from the germline V gene are SEHNR and FQNEAQ (reference sequence). Trimming left V 4 bases short and J 9 bases short, with 13 bases between. CDR3 length: 13 amino acids. This chain connects TRBV7-9 to TRBJ2-1; weak D call: TRBD1 (5 bases). The TCR comes from a human donor in a cohort sampled during active COVID-19. Material: peripheral blood. This chain's CDR3 is CASSSLGRIEQFF. The CDR3 nucleotides read TGTGCCAGCAGCTCATTGGGGCGGATTGAGCAGTTCTTC.